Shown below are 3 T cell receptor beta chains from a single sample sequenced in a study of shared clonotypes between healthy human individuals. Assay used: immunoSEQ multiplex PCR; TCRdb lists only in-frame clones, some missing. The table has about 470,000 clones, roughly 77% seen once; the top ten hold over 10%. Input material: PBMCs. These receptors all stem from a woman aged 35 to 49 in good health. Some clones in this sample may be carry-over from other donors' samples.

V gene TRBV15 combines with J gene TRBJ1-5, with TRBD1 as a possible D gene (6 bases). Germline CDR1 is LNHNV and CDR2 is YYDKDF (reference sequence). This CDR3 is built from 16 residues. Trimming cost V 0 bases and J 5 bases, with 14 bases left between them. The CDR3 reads CATSRDRGQTYQPQHF. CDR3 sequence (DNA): TGTGCCACCAGCAGAGATCGAGGACAGACTTATCAGCCCCAGCATTTT. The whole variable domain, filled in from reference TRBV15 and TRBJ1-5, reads DAMVIQNPRYQVTQFGKPVTLSCSQTLNHNVMYWYQQKSSQAPKLLFHYYDKDFNNEADTPDNFQSRRPNTSFCFLDIRSPGLGDTAMYLCATSRDRGQTYQPQHFGDGTRLSIL.

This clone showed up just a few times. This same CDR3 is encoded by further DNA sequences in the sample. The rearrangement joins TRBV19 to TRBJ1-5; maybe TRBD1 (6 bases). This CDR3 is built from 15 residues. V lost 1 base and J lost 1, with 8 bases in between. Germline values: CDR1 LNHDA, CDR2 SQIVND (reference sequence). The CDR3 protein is CASSIGGGSNQPQHF. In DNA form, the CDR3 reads TGTGCCAGTAGTATAGGAGGGGGGAGCAATCAGCCCCAGCATTTT.

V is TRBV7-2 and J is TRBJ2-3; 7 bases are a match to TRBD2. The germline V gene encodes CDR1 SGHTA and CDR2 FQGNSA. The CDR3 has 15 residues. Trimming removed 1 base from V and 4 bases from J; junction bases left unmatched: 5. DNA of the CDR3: TGTGCCAGCAGCTTAGGGAGCGGGATCGCAGATACGCAGTATTTT. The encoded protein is CASSLGSGIADTQYF.